These 20 T cell receptor beta chains share one sample of origin, sequenced in a study of cytomegalovirus exposure and HLA in healthy donors. PCR was performed using 60 Vbeta and 13 Jbeta primers. Only in-frame clones appear in the TCRdb table, and some are missing; sequencing was by immunoSEQ multiplex PCR. The sample shows under 120,000 clones, 74% of them seen only once. Sequenced: PBMCs. These receptors all stem from a middle-aged man in good health and CMV-seropositive.

V usage is TRBV6-5 and J usage is TRBJ2-5; 7 bases match TRBD1. This CDR3 spans 14 amino acids. Germline CDR1 is MNHEY and CDR2 is SVGAGI. V shed 4 bases, J shed 5 bases, and the junction held 7 bases outside the gene matches. DNA for the CDR3: TGTGCCAGCAGTTCGGATTTCAGGGGGGAGACCCAGTACTTC. It yields the protein CASSSDFRGETQYF.

This clone was seen a single time. The chain has TRBV2 and TRBJ1-5; D not resolved. This CDR3 spans 13 amino acids. The germline gives CDR1 SNHLY, CDR2 FYNNEI. V was clipped by 8 bases and J by 4 bases, with 12 bases between them. The CDR3 sequence is CASLSSRNQPQHF. CDR3 nucleotides: TGTGCCAGCCTTTCTTCCAGAAATCAGCCCCAGCATTTT.

The chain couples TRBV5-1 to TRBJ1-1, with a tentative D call TRBD1 (6 bases). CDR3 length: 13 residues. Germline V gives CDR1 SGHRS, CDR2 YFSETQ. Trimming left V 2 bases short and J 4 bases short, with 9 bases between. CDR3: CASSLKGGTEAFF. The CDR3 DNA follows: TGCGCCAGCAGCTTAAAAGGGGGCACTGAAGCTTTCTTT.

This sequence joins TRBV9 and TRBJ2-3; 9 bases map to TRBD1. V lost 0 bases and J lost 5; bases outside the gene matches: 4. CDR1 SGDLS and CDR2 YYNGEE come from the germline V gene. This CDR3 is 15 amino acids long. CDR3 region: CASSVEYRGRDTQYF. For the CDR3, the DNA is TGTGCCAGCAGCGTAGAGTACAGGGGGCGAGATACGCAGTATTTT.

The chain employs TRBV4-1 and TRBJ2-1; TRBD2 matches 10 bases. The CDR3 loop spans 17 amino acids. The V and J ends lost 0 bases and 8 bases, in that order; junction bases with no gene match: 10. The germline V gene encodes CDR1 MGHRA and CDR2 YSYEKL. CDR3 sequence (DNA): TGCGCCAGCAGCCAAGAGAGAGGCCCTGGACTAGCGGATGAGCAGTTCTTC. This gives the protein CASSQERGPGLADEQFF.

This rearrangement joins TRBV5-1 to TRBJ2-1; TRBD1 agrees at 10 bases. The CDR3 loop spans 18 amino acids. In germline, CDR1 is SGHRS, CDR2 YFSETQ. V was clipped by 0 bases and J by 9 bases; unmatched bases: 15. The CDR3 is CASSLGGLGDRGGGEQFF. Here the CDR3 DNA reads TGCGCCAGCAGCTTGGGAGGCCTCGGGGACAGGGGAGGAGGTGAGCAGTTCTTC.

The chain has TRBV7-2 and TRBJ2-3; D is ambiguous. Trimming took 3 bases from V and 4 from J, leaving 8 bases between them. CDR1 is SGHTA, CDR2 FQGNSA, per germline. The CDR3 has 13 residues. The CDR3, as DNA: TGTGCCAGCAGCTTCCAAAGCGCAGATACGCAGTATTTT. Its translation is CASSFQSADTQYF.

The rearrangement uses TRBV2 and TRBJ2-3; D possibly corresponds to TRBD1 (6 bases). The ends were cut back, 1 base at V and 0 bases at J, with 11 bases in the middle. CDR3 length: 16 amino acids. Germline V CDR1 and CDR2: SNHLY, FYNNEI. CDR3 coding DNA: TGTGCCAGCAGTGAAGGGGACAAACTCAGCACAGATACGCAGTATTTT. Its protein is CASSEGDKLSTDTQYF.

The V and J genes are TRBV5-6 and TRBJ2-5; unclear D gene. The length of the CDR3 is 15 residues. Per germline, CDR1 SGHDT and CDR2 YYEEEE. Trimming shortened V by 0 bases and J by 1 base, and 10 bases separated the two germline ends. In DNA form, the CDR3 reads TGTGCCAGCAGCTTGGTTGGCAGTGTCCAAGAGACCCAGTACTTC. Protein: CASSLVGSVQETQYF.

In nucleotides, the CDR3 is TGCGCCAGCAGCGATCAACAGGGGACTCAGGGCTACACCTTC. This encodes CASSDQQGTQGYTF. This rearrangement joins TRBV5-1 to TRBJ1-2; 7 bases are a match to TRBD1. The V gene end was trimmed by 4 bases and the J gene end by 8 bases; junction bases not matched to a gene: 11. CDR1 SGHRS and CDR2 YFSETQ come from the germline V gene. The length of the CDR3 is 14 residues.

This sequence joins TRBV5-4 and TRBJ2-6; D might be TRBD1 (6 bases). The CDR3 loop spans 15 amino acids. Between the trimmed V and J ends, which lost 4 bases and 2 bases, there was a span of 10 bases. CDR1 SGHNT and CDR2 YYREEE come from the germline V gene (reference sequence). DNA of the CDR3: TGTGCCAGCAGCCCCGGGACACCTGGGGCCAACGTCCTGACTTTC. This translates into CASSPGTPGANVLTF.

J is TRBJ2-7 and V is TRBV7-6; 7 nucleotides agree with TRBD1. The CDR3 extends over 15 amino acids. The ends lost 1 base at V and 5 bases at J; junction bases unmatched: 8. The V gene's germline CDR1 is SGHVS and CDR2 FNYEAQ. The CDR3 region has the DNA TGTGCCAGCAGCTTAGGGGGCAGGGGGTTCAACGAGCAGTACTTC. Protein product: CASSLGGRGFNEQYF.

A few counts support this clone. The chain couples TRBV19 to TRBJ1-2; 10 bases are shared with TRBD1. This CDR3 contains 15 residues. V was pared by 7 bases and J by 2 bases, with 7 bases of the junction left unmatched. Germline V CDR1 and CDR2: LNHDA, SQIVND (reference sequence). The CDR3 nucleotides read TGTGCCAGTACCCTGTCGGGACAGGGGAACTATGGCTACACCTTC. It codes for CASTLSGQGNYGYTF.

The chain recombines TRBV18 with TRBJ1-4; TRBD1 aligns across 7 bases. The junction had 2 bases not matched to a gene; V was cut back by 5 bases and J by 5 bases. Germline CDR1 reads KGHSH; CDR2 reads LQKENI. This CDR3 is built from 13 residues. CDR3 protein: CASSTGVNEKLFF. The CDR3 DNA reads as TGTGCCAGCTCAACAGGGGTAAATGAAAAACTGTTTTTT.

The chain carries TRBV19 and TRBJ1-1; weak D call: TRBD1 (6 bases). The CDR3 is 13 amino acids. V shed 4 bases and J shed 3 bases, with 9 bases lying between them. Germline CDR1 reads LNHDA; CDR2 reads SQIVND (reference sequence). The CDR3 protein is CASSTRGYTEAFF. The CDR3 bases are TGTGCCAGTAGTACTAGGGGGTACACTGAAGCTTTCTTT.

The rearrangement joins TRBV18 to TRBJ1-4, with 7 bases matching TRBD1. Trimming removed 1 base from V and 7 bases from J; junction bases left unmatched: 6. Germline CDR1 is KGHSH and CDR2 is LQKENI. The CDR3 has 15 residues. The CDR3 here is CASSPRGGAGEKLFF. In nucleotides, the CDR3 is TGTGCCAGCTCACCACGAGGGGGCGCGGGTGAAAAACTGTTTTTT.

This clone was counted between two and nine times. The J gene is TRBJ2-5, the V gene TRBV25-1, with a tentative D call TRBD2 (7 bases). V was cut by 2 bases and J by 2 bases, with 12 bases left in between. Germline CDR1 reads MGHDK; CDR2 reads SYGVNS. The CDR3 length is 15 residues. CDR3 coding DNA: TGTGCCAGCAGTGAAGCGGGGGCGGGACAAGAGACCCAGTACTTC. Translation: CASSEAGAGQETQYF.

This clone was recorded a few times. This chain connects TRBV5-1 to TRBJ2-7, with 11 bases that match TRBD1. CDR3 length: 15 residues. V lost 5 bases and J lost 6; bases outside the gene matches: 10. Germline loops: CDR1 SGHRS, CDR2 YFSETQ. CDR3 protein: CASRRPGQGEGEQYF. In nucleotides, the CDR3 is TGCGCCAGCAGGCGTCCGGGACAGGGGGAGGGCGAGCAGTACTTC.

The V and J genes are TRBV14 and TRBJ2-5; no definite D call. CDR3 length equals 13 residues. V was clipped by 1 base and J by 5 bases, with 8 bases between them. Germline V CDR1 and CDR2: SGHDN, FVKESK. The CDR3 is CASSQVVPETQYF. Here the CDR3 DNA reads TGTGCCAGCAGCCAAGTTGTCCCGGAGACCCAGTACTTC.

This chain uses TRBV9 with TRBJ2-7; TRBD1 matches 8 bases. V dropped 1 base and J dropped 6; count of bases not matched to a gene: 6. The CDR3 has 14 amino acids. Per the germline V gene, CDR1 is SGDLS and CDR2 is YYNGEE. The CDR3 bases are TGTGCCAGCAGCGTATCGGACAGGGCGGGCGAGCAGTACTTC. Protein: CASSVSDRAGEQYF.